Below, 11 T cell receptor beta chains from the same sample are listed, as sequenced in a study of blood T cells in healthy people across ages. Alongside a J-beta primer mix, a sample-barcoded 5' primer served in a second PCR lasting roughly 6 to 11 cycles. TCRdb passed the 5' RACE reads through MiXCR, listing each CDR3 protein once. This sample has under 2,000,000 distinct CDR3 sequences, with around half found just once. Sequenced input: blood. Receptors originate from a woman in her 40s in good health.

This clonotype has only a few counts. The chain uses TRBV7-2 and TRBJ2-3, with TRBD1 matching 7 bases. With 5 bases clipped from V and 0 bases from J, the junction kept 5 bases outside the gene matches. Germline V gives CDR1 SGHTA, CDR2 FQGNSA. The CDR3 runs 15 residues. CDR3 protein: CASSEGQISTDTQYF. For the CDR3, the DNA is TGTGCCAGCAGCGAGGGACAGATAAGCACAGATACGCAGTATTTT.

J is TRBJ2-7 and V is TRBV20-1, with D perhaps assigned TRBD1 or TRBD2 (6 bases each). The germline V gene has CDR1 DFQATT and CDR2 SNEGSKA (reference sequence). The ends were cut back, 5 bases at V and 3 bases at J, with 14 bases in the middle. CDR3 length: 13 amino acids. The CDR3 coding sequence is TGCAGTGCTGCTCACAGGGAGGACTACGAGCAGTACTTC. Its protein is CSAAHREDYEQYF.

In this sample, this clonotype turned up a few times. The V call is TRBV20-1, the J call TRBJ2-1; unclear D gene. CDR1 is DFQATT and CDR2 is SNEGSKA in the germline V gene (reference sequence). The V end was cut by 5 bases, the J end by 6 bases, with 11 bases between. This CDR3 is 12 amino acids long. In DNA, the CDR3 is TGCAGTGCTGAGACTTTAACCAATGAGCAGTTCTTC. Its translation is CSAETLTNEQFF.

The chain combines TRBV24-1 with TRBJ2-6; D perhaps matches TRBD1 (5 bases). CDR1 and CDR2 from the germline V gene are KGHDR and SFDVKD. The CDR3 is 16 amino acids. V lost 3 bases to trimming and J lost 1 base, with 9 bases between them. The CDR3 DNA sequence: TGTGCCACCAGTGATGCGGACAAATCTGGGGCCAACGTCCTGACTTTC. This gives the protein CATSDADKSGANVLTF.

The J gene is TRBJ2-7, the V gene TRBV2; TRBD1 aligns across 7 bases. Germline V lookup: CDR1 SNHLY, CDR2 FYNNEI. This CDR3 has 17 residues. With V trimmed by 6 bases and J by 3 bases, 17 bases remained unmatched. Here the CDR3 DNA reads TGTGCCAGCAGGAGTGGACAGGCCGCGTCACCGATCTACGAGCAGTACTTC. Its translation: CASRSGQAASPIYEQYF.

The V and J genes are TRBV5-1 and TRBJ2-5; D not resolved. Trimming took 0 bases from V and 1 from J, leaving 13 bases between them. Germline values: CDR1 SGHRS, CDR2 YFSETQ. CDR3 length equals 16 residues. In DNA, the CDR3 is TGCGCCAGCAGCTTGGGCGCTTCGGCACCCCAAGAGACCCAGTACTTC. Encoded protein: CASSLGASAPQETQYF.

The rearrangement links TRBV20-1 to TRBJ1-1; D may be TRBD1 (6 bases). The V end was cut by 1 base, the J end by 4 bases, with 13 bases between. The CDR3 is made up of 14 amino acids. Germline V gene data show CDR1 as DFQATT and CDR2 as SNEGSKA (reference sequence). CDR3 residues: CSARVQGWFTEAFF. In DNA form, the CDR3 reads TGCAGTGCTAGAGTACAGGGTTGGTTCACTGAAGCTTTCTTT.

This clonotype has more than one count but fewer than ten. The V and J genes are TRBV10-3 and TRBJ2-7; D call uncertain. The CDR3 consists of 12 residues. V shed 5 bases and J shed 5 bases, with 10 bases lying between them. Germline assignment: CDR1 ENHRY and CDR2 SYGVKD. The CDR3 protein is CAISPLPNEQYF. The CDR3 DNA sequence: TGTGCCATCAGTCCGCTCCCTAACGAGCAGTACTTC.

V and J are TRBV5-1 and TRBJ2-1, with D perhaps assigned TRBD1 or TRBD2 (5 bases each). Germline V gene sequence: CDR1 SGHRS, CDR2 YFSETQ. CDR3 length equals 14 residues. V was shortened by 4 bases and J by 9 bases, with 17 bases between the two germline ends. CDR3 DNA: TGCGCCAGCAGCCGAGCCGGGGCCTCCAGTGAGCAGTTCTTC. Amino acids: CASSRAGASSEQFF. The entire variable domain, with the rest obtained from reference TRBV5-1 and TRBJ2-1, is as follows: KAGVTQTPRYLIKTRGQQVTLSCSPISGHRSVSWYQQTPGQGLQFLFEYFSETQRNKGNFPGRFSGRQFSNSRSEMNVSTLELGDSALYLCASSRAGASSEQFFGPGTRLTVL.

This clonotype was counted between two and nine times. This may be a read error: a much more frequent sequence differs by one nucleotide. V gene TRBV7-8 combines with J gene TRBJ2-1; TRBD2 is a possible D gene (6 bases). Germline V gene sequence: CDR1 SGHVS, CDR2 FQNEAQ. The CDR3 covers 14 residues. The V gene lost 0 bases and the J gene lost 4 bases, with 7 bases spanning the gap. CDR3 DNA: TGTGCCAGCAGCTTAGCGGAGGGGTACAATGAGCAGTTCTTC. Amino acids: CASSLAEGYNEQFF.

The chain employs TRBV29-1 and TRBJ1-2; the D gene is possibly TRBD1 (6 bases). Trimming shortened V by 7 bases and J by 6 bases, and 24 bases separated the two germline ends. The germline CDR1 and CDR2 sequences are SQVTM and ANQGSEA. This CDR3 is 15 amino acids long. The CDR3 DNA follows: TGCAGCGCTGGGCTCCTGTGGGGGCGCGACGATGGCTACACCTTC. Its protein product is CSAGLLWGRDDGYTF.